This entry lists 24 T cell receptor beta chains sequenced from one sample in a study of PD-1 blockade in classical Hodgkin lymphoma. Assay used: immunoSEQ multiplex PCR; TCRdb lists only in-frame clones, some missing. The sample carries 35,000 to 40,000 clones, almost 90% recorded once. Every patient relapsed after autologous stem cell transplantation, and brentuximab vedotin exposure varied. This specimen consisted of peripheral blood mononuclear cells (PBMCs), obtained before the second cycle of nivolumab. The receptors stem from a human donor with classical Hodgkin lymphoma.

V is TRBV14 and J is TRBJ2-7; weak D call: TRBD1 (6 bases). The V end lost 0 bases, the J end lost 3 bases, and 6 bases lay between the germline ends. This CDR3 is built from 13 residues. Germline V CDR1 and CDR2: SGHDN, FVKESK. This CDR3 is CASSQEQGYEQYF. CDR3 nucleotide sequence: TGTGCCAGCAGCCAAGAACAGGGCTACGAGCAGTACTTC.

This chain connects TRBV7-9 to TRBJ1-4; D not certain. Germline CDR1 and CDR2: SEHNR and FQNEAQ (reference sequence). V lost 5 bases and J 3 bases, leaving 10 bases between the germline ends. CDR3 size: 14 residues. As DNA, the CDR3 is TGTGCCAGCAGCCCGGACCTTTCTAATGAAAAACTGTTTTTT. This sequence encodes CASSPDLSNEKLFF.

The J gene is TRBJ2-1, the V gene TRBV5-5; tentatively, D is TRBD1 (7 bases). CDR3 length equals 17 residues. Germline CDR1 SGHKS, CDR2 YYEKEE (reference sequence). V was trimmed by 1 base and J by 4 bases, leaving 18 bases between them. DNA for the CDR3: TGTGCCAGCAGCTTGAAGAGGCGGGACAGACCTTACAATGAGCAGTTCTTC. It encodes CASSLKRRDRPYNEQFF.

This chain joins TRBV10-1 and TRBJ2-7; 7 bases agree with TRBD2. This CDR3 has 13 amino acids. CDR1 WNHNN and CDR2 SYGVQD come from the germline V gene (reference sequence). Unmatched junction bases numbered 6, after V lost 4 bases and J lost 6 bases. The chain's CDR3 is CASSVGTIGEQYF. The CDR3, as DNA: TGCGCCAGCAGTGTAGGGACTATCGGCGAGCAGTACTTC.

This clone was counted between two and nine times. The chain's CDR3 is CASSEVGNTEAFF. CDR3 nucleotides: TGTGCCAGCAGTGAAGTCGGGAACACTGAAGCTTTCTTT. The rearrangement joins TRBV6-1 to TRBJ1-1; D is unresolved. V was cut by 1 base and J by 1 base, with 4 bases left in between. Germline assignment: CDR1 MNHNS and CDR2 SASEGT. This CDR3 region has 13 residues.

This clone was observed once. This chain joins TRBV5-1 and TRBJ2-2, with 8 bases matching TRBD2. V lost 3 bases, J lost 2 bases, and 12 bases stayed unmatched. The CDR3 covers 18 residues. Germline-derived CDR1 and CDR2 are SGHRS and YFSETQ. CDR3 in DNA: TGCGCCAGCAGCTCGAGGGATAGCGGGATAGCTAACACCGGGGAGCTGTTTTTT. This codes for CASSSRDSGIANTGELFF.

The gene calls are TRBV2 and TRBJ1-1, with TRBD1 as a possible D gene (6 bases). Germline V gene lookup returns CDR1 SNHLY and CDR2 FYNNEI. With 3 bases removed from V and 5 bases from J, the gap between germline ends came to 13 bases. This CDR3 is 14 amino acids long. This CDR3 reads CASSEGHRGTEAFF. Here the CDR3 DNA reads TGTGCCAGCAGTGAGGGACACAGAGGGACTGAAGCTTTCTTT.

This rearrangement joins TRBV4-1 to TRBJ1-5; D ambiguous. The CDR3 is 15 amino acids. Germline values: CDR1 MGHRA, CDR2 YSYEKL. The V and J ends lost 5 bases and 5 bases respectively, with 16 bases between them. This chain's CDR3 is CASSSYENPDQPQHF. The DNA for the CDR3 is TGCGCCAGCAGCAGCTACGAGAACCCCGATCAGCCCCAGCATTTT.

This clone was counted once. J is TRBJ1-1 and V is TRBV5-1; TRBD1 might be the D (5 bases). This CDR3 comprises 16 residues. Germline V gives CDR1 SGHRS, CDR2 YFSETQ. Deletions cut 5 bases from V and 4 bases from J, with 21 bases between. Written as DNA, the CDR3 is TGCGCCAGCAGGAATCAGGGCAGGGTGGGAAGCACTGAAGCTTTCTTT. Protein sequence: CASRNQGRVGSTEAFF.

This CDR3 is CASSRTQGLSGSRFF. The CDR3 region has the DNA TGCGCCAGCAGCCGAACCCAGGGATTGAGCGGGAGTCGGTTCTTC. The V gene is TRBV4-1, the J gene TRBJ2-1; 8 bases line up with TRBD2. Germline values: CDR1 MGHRA, CDR2 YSYEKL. The junction had 17 bases not matched to a gene; V was cut back by 4 bases and J by 15 bases. The CDR3 consists of 15 residues.

Concerning this clone: One junction end disagrees with the germline gene, perhaps due to a read error. The rearrangement joins TRBV14 to TRBJ1-2, with D perhaps TRBD1 (6 bases). CDR3 length: 11 amino acids. Looked up from germline, CDR1 is SGHDN and CDR2 is FVKESK. The CDR3 DNA follows: TGTGCCAGCAGCCCTACAGGGAAACTCTCATTC. Its protein product is CASSPTGKLSF.

The J gene is TRBJ1-3, the V gene TRBV5-1; D is unclear. The germline V gene has CDR1 SGHRS and CDR2 YFSETQ. The CDR3 is 16 amino acids. V shed 0 bases and J shed 1 base, with 11 bases lying between them. CDR3 region: CASSLGAVESGNTIYF. DNA for the CDR3: TGCGCCAGCAGCTTGGGGGCCGTTGAATCTGGAAACACCATATATTTT.

This chain joins TRBV6-5 and TRBJ1-2; TRBD1 might be the D (5 bases). Germline V gene lookup returns CDR1 MNHEY and CDR2 SVGAGI. This CDR3 is built from 16 residues. The V end lost 2 bases, the J end lost 5 bases, and 18 bases lay between the germline ends. This CDR3 is CASSYSDSASRYGYTF. The CDR3 DNA is TGTGCCAGCAGTTACAGTGACAGCGCATCCCGATATGGCTACACCTTC.

This chain uses TRBV18 with TRBJ1-3; no firm D call. Deletions cut 2 bases from V and 1 base from J, with 15 bases between. This CDR3 contains 17 residues. Looked up from germline, CDR1 is KGHSH and CDR2 is LQKENI. The CDR3 DNA is TGTGCCAGCTCACCAGGAGCTACCAAGAAATCTGGAAACACCATATATTTT. Protein: CASSPGATKKSGNTIYF. Full variable domain (missing parts from reference TRBV18 and TRBJ1-3): NAGVMQNPRHLVRRRGQEARLRCSPMKGHSHVYWYRQLPEEGLKFMVYLQKENIIDESGMPKERFSAEFPKEGPSILRIQQVVRGDSAAYFCASSPGATKKSGNTIYFGEGSWLTVV.

The chain combines TRBV7-9 with TRBJ1-1; D call uncertain. Germline CDR1 and CDR2: SEHNR and FQNEAQ (reference sequence). The V gene lost 5 bases and the J gene lost 1 base, with 8 bases spanning the gap. This CDR3 region has 13 residues. The CDR3 here is CASSPEGNTEAFF. CDR3 sequence (DNA): TGTGCCAGCAGCCCTGAGGGGAACACTGAAGCTTTCTTT.

The chain recombines TRBV6-4 with TRBJ2-2; 12 bases match TRBD2. CDR1 and CDR2 from the germline V gene are MRHNA and SNTAGT. The ends lost 7 bases at V and 7 bases at J; junction bases unmatched: 7. The CDR3 contains 15 residues. This CDR3 is CASTRTSGTGGELFF. CDR3 DNA: TGTGCCAGCACCCGGACTAGCGGGACAGGCGGGGAGCTGTTTTTT.

The rearrangement links TRBV6-1 to TRBJ1-3; D is ambiguous. CDR3 length: 13 amino acids. V was clipped by 9 bases and J by 3 bases, with 12 bases between them. Germline assignment: CDR1 MNHNS and CDR2 SASEGT. The CDR3 nucleotides read TGTGCCAGTGGCGCGATGGATGGAAACACCATATATTTT. This codes for CASGAMDGNTIYF.

This clone was seen only once. The chain joins TRBV7-9 to TRBJ2-4; 8 bases line up with TRBD1. The CDR3 spans 16 residues. J was trimmed by 0 bases and V by 5 bases; bases with no gene match: 6. Germline lookup yields CDR1 SEHNR and CDR2 FQNEAQ (reference sequence). CDR3: CASSKTGAIAKNIQYF. For the CDR3, the DNA is TGTGCCAGCAGCAAGACAGGGGCCATAGCCAAAAACATTCAGTACTTC.

The genes are TRBV11-1 and TRBJ2-7; D gene ambiguous. The CDR3 length is 14 residues. V was pared by 1 base and J by 1 base, with 8 bases between. Per the germline V gene, CDR1 is SGHAT and CDR2 is FQDESV (reference sequence). In nucleotides, the CDR3 is TGTGCCAGCAGCTTAGTTGCGGTTTCCTACGAGCAGTACTTC. It specifies CASSLVAVSYEQYF.

The V gene is TRBV14, the J gene TRBJ2-7, with 9 nucleotides matching TRBD2. There are 15 residues in the CDR3. After removal of 1 base from V and 4 bases from J, the junction contained 5 bases not matched to a gene. CDR1 is SGHDN and CDR2 is FVKESK in the germline V gene. The CDR3 bases are TGTGCCAGCAGCCAAGGGGGCGGGAGGGAGTACGAGCAGTACTTC. This sequence encodes CASSQGGGREYEQYF.

The chain joins TRBV4-1 to TRBJ1-4, with D uncertain. This CDR3 comprises 16 residues. Germline V lookup: CDR1 MGHRA, CDR2 YSYEKL. The ends were cut back, 7 bases at V and 7 bases at J, with 22 bases in the middle. CDR3 sequence: CASTSGPQDVREKLFF. In nucleotides, the CDR3 is TGCGCCAGCACCTCCGGGCCTCAAGACGTCCGTGAAAAACTGTTTTTT.

V gene TRBV25-1 combines with J gene TRBJ2-2; 10 nucleotides agree with TRBD2. The CDR3 is 15 amino acids. Germline V lookup: CDR1 MGHDK, CDR2 SYGVNS. Trimming cost V 1 base and J 6 bases; bases outside gene matches: 2. The CDR3 nucleotides read TGTGCCAGCAGTGAATTAAGCGGGAGGGCCGGGGAGCTGTTTTTT. This codes for CASSELSGRAGELFF.

This rearrangement joins TRBV7-9 to TRBJ2-5, with 11 positions matching TRBD1. The germline V gene encodes CDR1 SEHNR and CDR2 FQNEAQ (reference sequence). The CDR3 spans 15 residues. V lost 5 bases and J lost 5; bases outside the gene matches: 7. The CDR3 nucleotides read TGTGCCAGCAGCAGAATTGGGACAGGGGGGGAGACCCAGTACTTC. This encodes CASSRIGTGGETQYF.

The chain carries TRBV11-3 and TRBJ2-7; maybe TRBD1 (5 bases). CDR3 size: 14 residues. Deletions cut 4 bases from V and 13 bases from J, with 23 bases between. The V gene's germline CDR1 is SGHNT and CDR2 YENEEA. CDR3 loop: CASSSLGQGSPAYF. The CDR3 DNA reads as TGTGCCAGCAGCTCCCTAGGGCAGGGAAGTCCCGCTTACTTC.